One and the same sample provided the 24 T cell receptor beta chains below, sequenced in a study of early T cells in non-severe SARS-CoV-2 infection. TCRdb fed the 5' RACE reads into MiXCR, producing one record per CDR3 protein. Of fewer than 35,000 distinct CDR3 sequences listed, under 6% are singletons. Input material: whole blood. The receptors derive from an adult who was a healthcare worker with PCR-confirmed SARS-CoV-2 infection or an uninfected control (not recorded which).

This clonotype was seen ten or more times. The rearrangement joins TRBV12-3 or TRBV12-4 to TRBJ2-6; 11 bases are a match to TRBD1. With V trimmed by 5 bases and J by 3 bases, 6 bases remained unmatched. This CDR3 comprises 17 residues. The CDR3 bases are TGTGCCAGCAGTCCCCGGACAGGGGGCGGTGGGGCCAACGTCCTGACTTTC. Protein: CASSPRTGGGGANVLTF.

At least ten counts were recorded for this clonotype. The chain links TRBV13 to TRBJ2-7; either TRBD1 or TRBD2 may fit D (6 bases each). The CDR3 covers 14 residues. Germline V gene lookup returns CDR1 PRHDT and CDR2 FYEKMQ (reference sequence). V was cut by 3 bases and J by 1 base, with 10 bases left in between. CDR3 residues: CASSLEGESYEQYF. For the CDR3, the DNA is TGTGCCAGCAGCTTGGAGGGGGAATCCTACGAGCAGTACTTC.

The genes are TRBV5-5 and TRBJ1-4; 7 bases align to TRBD1. The J segment lost 4 bases and the V segment lost 5 bases, leaving 11 bases of the junction unmatched. The germline gives CDR1 SGHKS, CDR2 YYEKEE (reference sequence). This CDR3 has 16 amino acids. CDR3: CASSLAQGIVNEKLFF. The CDR3 coding sequence is TGTGCCAGCAGTCTCGCACAGGGGATTGTTAATGAAAAACTGTTTTTT.

This clonotype was picked up many times. The chain carries TRBV10-1 and TRBJ2-1, with a tentative D call TRBD2 (5 bases). Per germline, CDR1 WNHNN and CDR2 SYGVQD (reference sequence). The CDR3 has 11 residues. Trimming left V 8 bases short and J 9 bases short, with 11 bases between. The CDR3 sequence is CASGLRGEQFF. As DNA, the CDR3 is TGCGCCAGCGGGCTACGGGGTGAGCAGTTCTTC.

The sample holds a few counts of this clonotype. The chain recombines TRBV12-3 or TRBV12-4 with TRBJ1-1, with D possibly being TRBD1 (5 bases). V lost 9 bases and J 0 bases, leaving 11 bases between the germline ends. The length of the CDR3 is 13 residues. The chain's CDR3 is CASGGPMNTEAFF. CDR3 sequence (DNA): TGTGCCAGTGGGGGACCGATGAACACTGAAGCTTTCTTT.

This clonotype was observed at least ten times. A read error may produce the germline difference seen at one junction end. The chain recombines TRBV12-3 or TRBV12-4 with TRBJ2-7, with D possibly TRBD1 on 6 matching bases. The length of the CDR3 is 14 residues. In nucleotides, the CDR3 is TGTGCCAGCAGTCCGCAGGGGACCTCCCACGAGCAGTACTTC. Translating it yields CASSPQGTSHEQYF.

This clonotype is large in the sample. The chain links TRBV28 to TRBJ2-7; the D gene could be TRBD1 or TRBD2 (5 bases each). The ends were cut back, 2 bases at V and 5 bases at J, with 7 bases in the middle. CDR1 and CDR2 (germline): MDHEN, SYDVKM. This CDR3 contains 12 residues. In nucleotides, the CDR3 is TGTGCCAGCAGTTTAGGGGGTGACGAGCAGTACTTC. Residues: CASSLGGDEQYF.

This clonotype was seen ten or more times. The genes are TRBV7-2 and TRBJ1-2; 7 nucleotides agree with TRBD1. This CDR3 comprises 15 residues. The J segment lost 4 bases and the V segment lost 1 base, leaving 6 bases of the junction unmatched. From germline, CDR1 is SGHTA and CDR2 FQGNSA. CDR3 in DNA: TGTGCCAGCAGCTTAGAGACAGGGATCGGCTATGGCTACACCTTC. It is translated as CASSLETGIGYGYTF.

This clonotype appeared many times. This chain links TRBV14 with TRBJ2-2; 9 bases line up with TRBD1. CDR3 size: 14 residues. The ends lost 6 bases at V and 6 bases at J; junction bases unmatched: 5. Germline CDR1 reads SGHDN; CDR2 reads FVKESK. The CDR3 DNA follows: TGTGCCAGCAGGGCAGGGACAGGGTCCGGGGAGCTGTTTTTT. Amino acid sequence: CASRAGTGSGELFF.

The table lists this clonotype with many counts. The chain carries TRBV20-1 and TRBJ2-5; TRBD2 aligns across 11 bases. The CDR3 consists of 15 residues. Germline loops: CDR1 DFQATT, CDR2 SNEGSKA (reference sequence). The junction had 7 bases not matched to a gene; V was cut back by 6 bases and J by 1 base. CDR3 in amino acids: CSAETSGDAQETQYF. In DNA, the CDR3 is TGCAGTGCGGAGACTAGCGGGGATGCCCAAGAGACCCAGTACTTC.

This clonotype was recorded at least ten times. The gene calls are TRBV2 and TRBJ2-3; 11 bases map to TRBD2. In germline, CDR1 is SNHLY, CDR2 FYNNEI. The trim removed 5 bases at V and 7 bases at J, leaving 5 bases unmatched. CDR3 length: 14 amino acids. DNA for the CDR3: TGTGCCAGCAGTCTAGCGGGGGGCACGAATACGCAGTATTTT. This codes for CASSLAGGTNTQYF.

This clonotype was counted ten times or more. The rearrangement links TRBV20-1 to TRBJ2-7; weak D call: TRBD1 (7 bases). The V end lost 1 base, the J end lost 6 bases, and 13 bases lay between the germline ends. This CDR3 is 13 amino acids long. Germline V gene data show CDR1 as DFQATT and CDR2 as SNEGSKA (reference sequence). DNA for the CDR3: TGCAGTGCTAGAGGACAGGGAGGACGCGAGCAGTACTTC. It translates to CSARGQGGREQYF.

This clonotype was counted between two and nine times. The V and J genes are TRBV14 and TRBJ1-5; D not certain. Looked up from germline, CDR1 is SGHDN and CDR2 is FVKESK. Between the trimmed V and J ends, which lost 0 bases and 2 bases, there was a span of 11 bases. The CDR3 is 16 amino acids. CDR3 in amino acids: CASSQDRKNCNQPQHF. CDR3 in DNA: TGTGCCAGCAGCCAAGATCGGAAGAATTGCAATCAGCCCCAGCATTTT.

Ten or more counts support this clonotype. CDR3 residues: CASSLARTGLTGELFF. The CDR3 DNA follows: TGTGCCAGCAGCTTGGCTAGGACAGGGCTCACCGGGGAGCTGTTTTTT. The J gene is TRBJ2-2, the V gene TRBV7-2, with TRBD1 identical over 8 bases. The CDR3 sequence is 16 residues long. The V gene end was trimmed by 3 bases and the J gene end by 4 bases; junction bases not matched to a gene: 7. The germline V gene encodes CDR1 SGHTA and CDR2 FQGNSA.

The chain uses TRBV6-5 and TRBJ2-7; no reliable D call. The V gene's germline CDR1 is MNHEY and CDR2 SVGAGI. This CDR3 spans 12 amino acids. Trimming cost V 2 bases and J 4 bases, with 6 bases left between them. Written as DNA, the CDR3 is TGTGCCAGCAGTTACGGCCCTTACGAGCAGTACTTC. This gives the protein CASSYGPYEQYF.

This clonotype was found a few times. The chain carries TRBV2 and TRBJ1-6; D may be TRBD1 (6 bases). Germline CDR1 SNHLY, CDR2 FYNNEI. The CDR3 runs 13 residues. V lost 10 bases and J 13 bases, leaving 20 bases between the germline ends. Here the CDR3 reads CATRGDTREPLHF. Here the CDR3 DNA reads TGTGCCACTAGGGGGGACACCAGGGAGCCCCTCCACTTT.

This clonotype was picked up many times. The chain joins TRBV7-2 to TRBJ2-7, with 7 bases fitting TRBD2. Losses at the gene ends were 1 base for V and 3 bases for J; bases not matched to a gene: 6. Germline V lookup: CDR1 SGHTA, CDR2 FQGNSA. CDR3 length: 15 residues. CDR3 region: CASSLVTGGVYEQYF. The CDR3 bases are TGTGCCAGCAGCTTAGTAACGGGGGGTGTCTACGAGCAGTACTTC.

Concerning this clonotype itself: This clone may be a read error of a much larger clone one base away. The V gene is TRBV12-3 or TRBV12-4, the J gene TRBJ2-1, with 9 positions matching TRBD2. After removal of 6 bases from V and 11 bases from J, the junction contained 8 bases not matched to a gene. This CDR3 spans 13 amino acids. Here the CDR3 reads CASRLAGREKQFF. DNA of the CDR3: TGTGCCAGCAGGCTAGCGGGGAGGGAAAAGCAGTTCTTC.

This clonotype occurred many times. This chain joins TRBV7-2 and TRBJ2-2; no firm D call. With 5 bases removed from V and 0 bases from J, the gap between germline ends came to 7 bases. Germline CDR1 and CDR2: SGHTA and FQGNSA. This CDR3 is 14 amino acids long. The CDR3, as DNA: TGTGCCAGCAGCCCGCCCACGAACACCGGGGAGCTGTTTTTT. Protein product: CASSPPTNTGELFF.

This clonotype was recorded many times. The chain recombines TRBV20-1 with TRBJ2-2; tentative D call: TRBD2 (6 bases). Between the trimmed V and J ends, which lost 1 base and 5 bases, there was a span of 11 bases. The CDR3 is 14 residues long. Germline CDR1 DFQATT, CDR2 SNEGSKA (reference sequence). The CDR3 loop reads CSARGSGSTGELFF. In DNA form, the CDR3 reads TGCAGTGCTAGAGGTAGCGGTAGTACCGGGGAGCTGTTTTTT.

There are many counts of this clonotype. The chain carries TRBV30 and TRBJ2-1; 8 nucleotides agree with TRBD2. Germline CDR1 GTSNPN, CDR2 SVGIG (reference sequence). The V gene end was trimmed by 8 bases and the J gene end by 3 bases; junction bases not matched to a gene: 6. The CDR3 runs 13 residues. The CDR3 DNA reads TGTGCCAACGGGGGGGGAATCTACAATGAGCAGTTCTTC. This translates into CANGGGIYNEQFF.

Only a few counts were recorded for this clonotype. V and J are TRBV12-5 and TRBJ2-2; D uncertain. There are 13 residues in the CDR3. The V end lost 3 bases, the J end lost 7 bases, and 9 bases lay between the germline ends. Per the germline V gene, CDR1 is LGHNT and CDR2 is FRNRAP. CDR3 residues: CASGFLEHGELFF. The CDR3, as DNA: TGTGCTAGTGGTTTCCTGGAACACGGGGAGCTGTTTTTT.

Points on this clonotype: A much larger clone is a single base away; this may be a read error. V is TRBV4-1 and J is TRBJ1-1, with a tentative D call TRBD1 (6 bases). The germline CDR1 and CDR2 sequences are MGHRA and YSYEKL. The ends were cut back, 0 bases at V and 7 bases at J, with 15 bases in the middle. The CDR3 covers 15 residues. CDR3 sequence: CASSQDAGAANEAFF. For the CDR3, the DNA is TGCGCCAGCAGCCAAGATGCGGGGGCTGCCAATGAAGCTTTCTTT.

In its sample, this clonotype was seen many times. CDR3 sequence: CASSYSHARSSYEQYF. CDR3 sequence (DNA): TGTGCCAGCAGTTACTCCCATGCCAGGTCCTCCTACGAGCAGTACTTC. The J gene is TRBJ2-7, the V gene TRBV6-5; D call uncertain. Trimming stripped 0 bases from V and 0 bases from J, with 12 bases between. Germline loops: CDR1 MNHEY, CDR2 SVGAGI. The CDR3 loop spans 16 amino acids.